A selection of T cell receptor beta chains follows, all from one sample in a study of T cell responses to AZD1222 COVID-19 vaccine. This table comes from immunoSEQ multiplex PCR, and its TCRdb copy is limited to in-frame clones, with some not included. Of around 180,000 clones listed, 80% to 90% are singletons. Source: peripheral blood, taken on day 0 of AZD1222 vaccination. Receptors originate from an adult in good health. Each CDR3 is given with its conserved first and last residue. Each record gives: V gene, clone size, D gene, J gene, CDR3 DNA, CDR3 protein. D genes are given only for firm matches. Clone size, where shown, is once, few, many, or a class for clones that have expanded.

TRBV3-1/TRBV3-2	.	TRBD1	TRBJ1-2	TGTGCCAGCAGCCAAGGAAGGACAGGGAGTGGAACCTATGGTTCCACCTTC	CASSQGRTGSGTYGSTF
TRBV9	.	.	TRBJ1-5	TGTGCCAGCAGCGTTTGGGGGTCCAATCAGCCCCAGCATTTT	CASSVWGSNQPQHF
TRBV10-1	once	.	TRBJ2-7	TGCGCCAGCAGTGCTGCGGGGTCCTACGAGCAGTACTTC	CASSAAGSYEQYF
TRBV5-4	.	.	TRBJ2-5	TGTGCCAGCAGCTTGTCTTCAGGTCGAGAGACCCAGTACTTC	CASSLSSGRETQYF
TRBV2	.	.	TRBJ1-2	TGTGCCAGCAGCCTTGCCGACTATGGCTACACCTTC	CASSLADYGYTF
TRBV15	.	TRBD1	TRBJ1-6	TGTGCCACCAGCAGGGGACAGAATAATTCACCCCTCCACTTT	CATSRGQNNSPLHF
TRBV19	.	TRBD2	TRBJ2-3	TGTGCCAGTAGTACCCCAACGGGGGGGGGCACAGATACGCAGTATTTT	CASSTPTGGGTDTQYF
TRBV9	.	.	TRBJ2-3	TGTGCCAGCCAACCTACCCCAGCAGATACGCAGTATTTT	CASQPTPADTQYF
TRBV2	.	TRBD2	TRBJ2-2	TGTGCCAGCAGTAGCGGGAGGGCGAACACCGGGGAGCTGTTTTTT	CASSSGRANTGELFF
TRBV7-2	.	TRBD2	TRBJ2-3	TGTGCCAGCAGCTCCTCACTTTTTGCGGGAGGAAACACAGATACGCAGTATTTT	CASSSSLFAGGNTDTQYF
TRBV30	.	.	TRBJ2-1	TGTGCCTGGAGTGCCTTTAACAATGAGCAGTTCTTC	CAWSAFNNEQFF
TRBV5-1	.	.	TRBJ1-2	TGCGCCAGCAGCTTGGACGTTAACTATGGCTACACCTTC	CASSLDVNYGYTF
TRBV27	.	.	TRBJ1-2	TGTGCCAGCAGTTCGAGGGGCAGGACACTAAAAGCCGGCTACACCTTC	CASSSRGRTLKAGYTF
TRBV6-5	.	TRBD2	TRBJ2-5	TGTGCCAGCATTGCGGGAGCGGGGTACCAAGAGACCCAGTACTTC	CASIAGAGYQETQYF
TRBV30	.	.	TRBJ1-2	TGTGCCTGGAGTGGATCCAAAGCTGGCTACACCTTC	CAWSGSKAGYTF
TRBV6-5	.	.	TRBJ2-1	TGTGCCAGCAGGCCCCCTCTGGAGGATGAGCAGTTCTTC	CASRPPLEDEQFF
TRBV5-5	.	TRBD1	TRBJ2-3	TGTGCCAGCAGCTTGACAGGGGCGGATACGCAGTATTTT	CASSLTGADTQYF
TRBV1	once	.	TRBJ2-7	TGCACCAGCAGCCAAGATCTGGCGGGCGACGAGCAGTACTTC	CTSSQDLAGDEQYF
TRBV2	.	.	TRBJ1-6	TGTGCCAGCAGTGGTATCAAGAGCTCCTATAATTCACCCCTCCACTTT	CASSGIKSSYNSPLHF
TRBV24-1	.	.	TRBJ2-2	TGTGCCACCAGTGATCCGTATTTCGGGGCCACCGGGGAGCTGTTTTTT	CATSDPYFGATGELFF
TRBV11-2	.	.	TRBJ2-1	TGTGCCAGCAGCTTATCCGGGACGAACAATGAGCAGTTCTTC	CASSLSGTNNEQFF
TRBV28	.	TRBD1	TRBJ2-7	TGTGCCAGCTTTGGGACAGGGTCCCACGAGCAGTACTTC	CASFGTGSHEQYF
TRBV5-1	.	TRBD2	TRBJ2-1	TGCGCCAGCAGCTTGGCTAGCGGTACCTCCTACAATGAGCAGTTCTTC	CASSLASGTSYNEQFF
TRBV7-2	.	TRBD1	TRBJ2-5	TGTGCCAGCAGCTTAGGCCTACCGGGGACAGCCCTTGAGACCCAGTACTTC	CASSLGLPGTALETQYF
TRBV30	.	.	TRBJ1-2	TGTGCCTGGCTTACAGGGTTTTATGGCTACACCTTC	CAWLTGFYGYTF
TRBV27	.	.	TRBJ2-1	TGTGCCAGCAGTTTAGGTCCGGGCACCGAGCAGTTCTTC	CASSLGPGTEQFF
TRBV30	.	.	TRBJ2-7	TGTGCCTGGACTCCCCGGTCGGGGGAAGGCTCAATCTACGAGCAGTACTTC	CAWTPRSGEGSIYEQYF
TRBV19	.	TRBD2	TRBJ2-2	TGTGCCAGTAGTATGGGTCTAGCGGGGGGCACGAACACCGGGGAGCTGTTTTTT	CASSMGLAGGTNTGELFF
TRBV5-1	.	.	TRBJ1-3	TGCGCCAGCAGCTTGGATAGGGGCCAGGGAAACACCATATATTTT	CASSLDRGQGNTIYF
TRBV12-3/TRBV12-4	.	TRBD2	TRBJ2-3	TGTGCCAGCAGTTCTGCGGGAGCAGATACGCAGTATTTT	CASSSAGADTQYF
TRBV28	.	.	TRBJ1-2	TGTGCCAGCAGTTTGCCTAACTATGGCTACACCTTC	CASSLPNYGYTF
TRBV7-2	.	.	TRBJ2-5	TGTGCCAGCAGCTTCGGGTGGGAGACCCAGTACTTC	CASSFGWETQYF
TRBV6-5	.	.	TRBJ2-7	TGTGCCAGCAGTTACTCGCGGACAAAGTACGAGCAGTACTTC	CASSYSRTKYEQYF
TRBV28	.	.	TRBJ2-3	TGTGCCAGCAGTTTATCTACGTCGCCAACCCCTGGTACGCAGTATTTT	CASSLSTSPTPGTQYF
TRBV6-6	few	.	TRBJ1-2	TGTGCCAGTCTCGGGGCAAACCAAGAGAACTATGGCTACACCTTC	CASLGANQENYGYTF
TRBV7-2	once	.	TRBJ2-3	TGTGCCAGCAGCTTACGACGGTTAGATACGCAGTATTTT	CASSLRRLDTQYF
TRBV4-3	.	.	TRBJ1-1	TGCGCCAGCAGCCAAAGCTCTAATTGGGGGGACACTGAAGCTTTCTTT	CASSQSSNWGDTEAFF
TRBV20-1	.	.	TRBJ1-3	TGCAGTGCTAGGTCTGGAAACACCATATATTTT	CSARSGNTIYF
TRBV27	.	.	TRBJ2-7	TGTGCCAGCAGTCCCGCTAGCGCCAACTCTTACGAGCAGTACTTC	CASSPASANSYEQYF
TRBV18	.	TRBD1	TRBJ1-2	TGTGCCAGCTCCCCAAACAGGGGAGCTAACTATGGCTACACCTTC	CASSPNRGANYGYTF
TRBV7-8	.	.	TRBJ2-3	TGTGCCAGCAGGTACCTTCTTTTAGGGCCTACAGATACGCAGTATTTT	CASRYLLLGPTDTQYF
TRBV10-3	.	.	TRBJ2-7	TGTGCCATCATGAGCGGGACAGCCGTAAACTACGAGCAGTACTTC	CAIMSGTAVNYEQYF
TRBV20-1	.	TRBD2	TRBJ2-5	TGCAGTGCTAGTGACGGGCGGGAGGGCCGGTGGGAGACCCAGTACTTC	CSASDGREGRWETQYF
TRBV25-1	.	TRBD2	TRBJ2-1	TGTGCCAGCTCCTCCCCACTAGCGGGAGAAAATGAGCAGTTCTTC	CASSSPLAGENEQFF
TRBV28	.	.	TRBJ2-5	TGTGCCAGCAGTTTATCCCCGAGGGAGGAGACCCAGTACTTC	CASSLSPREETQYF
TRBV7-3	.	.	TRBJ2-1	TGTGCCAGCAGCTTAACGGAGGGGTTCTACAATGAGCAGTTCTTC	CASSLTEGFYNEQFF
TRBV19	.	.	TRBJ2-2	TGTGCCAGTAGTCCCAGCTGGGTAAGGAACGCCGGGGAGCTGTTTTTT	CASSPSWVRNAGELFF
TRBV9	.	.	TRBJ2-3	TGTGCCAGCAGCCCCCGGCGCAGAGGGCTCACAGATACGCAGTATTTT	CASSPRRRGLTDTQYF
TRBV19	.	.	TRBJ2-1	TGTGCCAGTAGGGTGGGGAGCTCCTACAATGAGCAGTTCTTC	CASRVGSSYNEQFF
TRBV28	.	TRBD2	TRBJ2-5	TGTGCCAGCAGTTTGAGCGGGGGTAAGGAGACCCAGTACTTC	CASSLSGGKETQYF
TRBV6-1	.	.	TRBJ2-1	TGTGCCAGCAGTGCTAAGAAATCCCAGGGTAGCGGTGTCAATGAGCAGTTCTTC	CASSAKKSQGSGVNEQFF
TRBV9	.	TRBD1	TRBJ1-6	TGTGCCAGCAGCGCCACAGGGGCGCTGGGGAATTCACCCCTCCACTTT	CASSATGALGNSPLHF